These 10 T cell receptor beta chains came from one sample sequenced in a study of control samples from healthy donors and cancer patients. Profiled with immunoSEQ multiplex PCR; TCRdb holds only in-frame clones, not every one. The data show roughly 160,000 clones, 70% to 90% seen once. The sample consisted of blood. The receptors shown here come from a woman aged 25-40 years in good health.

V gene TRBV3-1 (or the pseudogene TRBV3-2) combines with J gene TRBJ1-1; D is perhaps TRBD1 (6 bases). V was pared by 4 bases and J by 3 bases, with 12 bases between. Germline CDR1 reads LGHDT; CDR2 reads YNNKEL (reference sequence). This CDR3 is built from 14 residues. The CDR3 protein is CASSLFRGDTEAFF. CDR3 in DNA: TGTGCCAGCAGCCTCTTCAGGGGTGACACTGAAGCTTTCTTT.

The chain joins TRBV6-5 to TRBJ1-2; D is unclear. Germline assignment: CDR1 MNHEY and CDR2 SVGAGI. V was trimmed by 6 bases and J by 8 bases, leaving 13 bases between them. This CDR3 comprises 12 residues. The CDR3 region is CASRPRNQGYTF. The CDR3 DNA follows: TGTGCCAGCAGACCGCGAAACCAGGGCTACACCTTC.

The genes are TRBV6-5 and TRBJ1-6; TRBD1 matches at 7 bases. Per germline, CDR1 MNHEY and CDR2 SVGAGI. Trimming cost V 3 bases and J 9 bases; bases outside gene matches: 2. This CDR3 has 13 residues. The CDR3 coding sequence is TGTGCCAGCAGTTATACAGGGGCTTCACCCCTCCACTTT. It yields the protein CASSYTGASPLHF.

With respect to this clone: One junction end disagrees with the germline gene, perhaps due to a read error. The chain carries TRBV11-2 and TRBJ2-2; D tentatively fits TRBD1 or TRBD2 (6 bases each). This CDR3 is 16 amino acids long. Per the germline V gene, CDR1 is SGHAT and CDR2 is FQNNGV. CDR3 coding DNA: TGTGCCAGCAGCTTAGATAGCGGAGGGGGAACCGGGGAGCTGCTTTTT. This encodes CASSLDSGGGTGELLF.

V usage is TRBV11-2 and J usage is TRBJ2-1; 16 bases are shared with TRBD2. The V gene end was trimmed by 5 bases and the J gene end by 15 bases; junction bases not matched to a gene: 7. The germline CDR1 and CDR2 sequences are SGHAT and FQNNGV. The CDR3 is 14 residues long. The CDR3 nucleotides are TGTGCCAGCAGCCCGGGACTAGCGGGGGGGGAACCGTTCTTC. Translation: CASSPGLAGGEPFF.

The rearrangement uses TRBV28 and TRBJ1-2; possibly TRBD1 for D (5 bases). The CDR3 is made up of 18 amino acids. The germline V gene has CDR1 MDHEN and CDR2 SYDVKM. Trimming pared 6 bases from V and 2 bases from J, leaving 25 bases between. The CDR3 loop reads CASSRGPPTGPKNYGYTF. The CDR3 nucleotides read TGTGCCAGCAGCCGGGGTCCCCCAACGGGGCCGAAAAACTATGGCTACACCTTC.

This chain connects TRBV27 to TRBJ1-1; D possibly corresponds to TRBD1 (6 bases). Germline CDR1 MNHEY, CDR2 SMNVEV (reference sequence). The CDR3 loop spans 13 amino acids. The ends were cut back, 8 bases at V and 4 bases at J, with 14 bases in the middle. The CDR3 DNA reads as TGTGCCAGCCAACAGGGTGCAGGCACTGAAGCTTTCTTT. This translates into CASQQGAGTEAFF.

This clone was counted only a few times. Here the CDR3 DNA reads TGTGCCAGCAGCCGGGACAGTAGGACCGGGGAGCTGTTTTTT. Amino acid sequence: CASSRDSRTGELFF. The chain recombines TRBV4-2 with TRBJ2-2; 7 bases map to TRBD1. The CDR3 contains 14 residues. Looked up from germline, CDR1 is LGHNA and CDR2 is YNFKEQ. Trimming removed 4 bases from V and 5 bases from J; junction bases left unmatched: 4.

This clone was detected once. This chain connects TRBV6-6 to TRBJ2-1; D gene unclear. The CDR3 consists of 16 residues. V lost 2 bases and J 0 bases, leaving 11 bases between the germline ends. Germline V gives CDR1 MNHNY, CDR2 SVGAGI (reference sequence). CDR3 protein: CASSYLTLGSYNEQFF. The DNA for the CDR3 is TGTGCCAGCAGTTACCTGACCTTGGGCTCCTACAATGAGCAGTTCTTC.

As regards this clone: At one of its ends the junction is not consistent with the germline gene, which may arise from a read error. V is TRBV29-1 and J is TRBJ2-1; perhaps D is TRBD1 or TRBD2 (5 bases each). This CDR3 contains 14 residues. Germline lookup yields CDR1 SQVTM and CDR2 ANQGSEA. The CDR3 nucleotides are TGCAACGTTGAGACACTGGGGGAATACAATGAGCAGTTCTTC. This translates into CNVETLGEYNEQFF.